Listed here are 17 T cell receptor beta chains from one sample, sequenced in a study of somatic mutations in cytotoxic T cells in rheumatoid arthritis. Generated by immunoSEQ multiplex PCR, the TCRdb table keeps only in-frame clones and is missing some. The profile covers roughly 13,000 clones, with more than 60% appearing a single time and around 7.7% taken by the ten largest. Material: CD8+ T cells sorted from blood. These TCRs come from an adult with rheumatoid arthritis.

V is TRBV13 and J is TRBJ1-1; D not certain. Deletions cut 0 bases from V and 4 bases from J, with 6 bases between. CDR3 size: 13 residues. Looked up from germline, CDR1 is PRHDT and CDR2 is FYEKMQ (reference sequence). In DNA form, the CDR3 reads TGTGCCAGCAGCTTAGGGGGAGGCACTGAAGCTTTCTTT. It specifies CASSLGGGTEAFF.

The chain has TRBV7-9 and TRBJ2-7; possible D gene TRBD1, 6 bases. CDR1 and CDR2 (germline): SEHNR, FQNEAQ (reference sequence). Trimming cost V 2 bases and J 5 bases, with 16 bases left between them. CDR3 length: 15 residues. The CDR3 sequence is CASSLSSRGGHEQYF. In DNA form, the CDR3 reads TGTGCCAGCAGCTTAAGTTCCAGGGGCGGCCACGAGCAGTACTTC.

This clone was observed a few times. CDR3: CASSQEGLGRREQFF. The CDR3 region has the DNA TGCGCCAGCAGCCAAGAGGGACTAGGGAGGCGTGAGCAGTTCTTC. V usage is TRBV4-1 and J usage is TRBJ2-1, with 8 bases lining up with TRBD2. CDR3 length: 15 residues. After removal of 0 bases from V and 9 bases from J, the junction contained 7 bases not matched to a gene. The germline gives CDR1 MGHRA, CDR2 YSYEKL.

The chain combines TRBV11-2 with TRBJ1-2; the match to TRBD1 covers 9 bases. The trim removed 5 bases at V and 8 bases at J, leaving 3 bases unmatched. There are 12 residues in the CDR3. The germline CDR1 and CDR2 sequences are SGHAT and FQNNGV. The CDR3: CASSPDRGGYTF. The CDR3 DNA reads as TGTGCCAGCAGCCCAGACAGGGGGGGCTACACCTTC. Together with reference TRBV11-2 and TRBJ1-2, the CDR3 gives the full variable domain: EAGVAQSPRYKIIEKRQSVAFWCNPISGHATLYWYQQILGQGPKLLIQFQNNGVVDDSQLPKDRFSAERLKGVDSTLKIQPAKLEDSAVYLCASSPDRGGYTFGSGTRLTVV.

This chain uses TRBV7-3 with TRBJ2-2, with D unresolved. Germline V gene lookup returns CDR1 SGHTA and CDR2 FQGTGA. V was clipped by 0 bases and J by 2 bases, with 4 bases between them. The CDR3 length is 14 residues. The CDR3 nucleotides are TGTGCCAGCAGCTTAACGTTCAACACCGGGGAGCTGTTTTTT. Encoded protein: CASSLTFNTGELFF.

This rearrangement joins TRBV5-4 to TRBJ2-7, with D maybe TRBD1 (6 bases). V was clipped by 7 bases and J by 3 bases, with 17 bases between them. This CDR3 spans 14 amino acids. Germline loops: CDR1 SGHNT, CDR2 YYREEE (reference sequence). CDR3 sequence (DNA): TGTGCCAGCGCCCTAGGGGGATCCGGCTACGAGCAGTACTTC. This sequence encodes CASALGGSGYEQYF. Based on the CDR3 plus reference TRBV5-4 and TRBJ2-7, the full variable domain is ETGVTQSPTHLIKTRGQQVTLRCSSQSGHNTVSWYQQALGQGPQFIFQYYREEENGRGNFPPRFSGLQFPNYSSELNVNALELDDSALYLCASALGGSGYEQYFGPGTRLTVT.

The chain couples TRBV18 to TRBJ1-2; TRBD1 agrees at 8 bases. The CDR3 sequence is 16 residues long. Germline-derived CDR1 and CDR2 are KGHSH and LQKENI. J gave up 2 bases and V 0 bases, and 5 bases lay outside the gene matches. The CDR3 DNA sequence: TGTGCCAGCTCACCACCTCAGGGGGCGCCGAACTATGGCTACACCTTC. This encodes CASSPPQGAPNYGYTF. Full variable domain (remainder filled in from reference TRBV18 and TRBJ1-2): NAGVMQNPRHLVRRRGQEARLRCSPMKGHSHVYWYRQLPEEGLKFMVYLQKENIIDESGMPKERFSAEFPKEGPSILRIQQVVRGDSAAYFCASSPPQGAPNYGYTFGSGTRLTVV.

This sequence joins TRBV27 and TRBJ1-2, with D tentatively TRBD1 (5 bases). CDR1 MNHEY and CDR2 SMNVEV come from the germline V gene (reference sequence). Trimming stripped 5 bases from V and 4 bases from J, with 14 bases between. The CDR3 extends over 14 amino acids. The DNA of the CDR3 is TGTGCCAGCAGTCCCCTAGCTCAGGGCTATGGCTACACCTTC. Translation gives CASSPLAQGYGYTF.

The chain carries TRBV7-9 and TRBJ2-7; D is ambiguous. Per germline, CDR1 SEHNR and CDR2 FQNEAQ (reference sequence). The CDR3 totals 14 residues. V was trimmed by 3 bases and J by 0 bases, leaving 9 bases between them. DNA of the CDR3: TGTGCCAGCAGCTTCACAGAGAGCTCCTACGAGCAGTACTTC. It encodes CASSFTESSYEQYF.

CDR3 nucleotides: TGTGCCAGCAGCTACCGGACCAGACGCACAGATACGCAGTATTTT. It yields the protein CASSYRTRRTDTQYF. The chain couples TRBV11-2 to TRBJ2-3; no clear D. CDR1 and CDR2 (germline): SGHAT, FQNNGV. This CDR3 is built from 15 residues. V lost 4 bases, J lost 1 base, and 12 bases lay in between.

V usage is TRBV7-7 and J usage is TRBJ2-5, with TRBD1 matching 8 bases. Germline values: CDR1 SSHAT, CDR2 FNYEAQ (reference sequence). V lost 0 bases, J lost 2 bases, and 5 bases stayed unmatched. The CDR3 runs to 16 residues. DNA of the CDR3: TGTGCCAGCAGCTTAGCAGCCGGACAGGGACAAGAGACCCAGTACTTC. It is translated as CASSLAAGQGQETQYF. Looking up the rest from reference TRBV7-7 and TRBJ2-5 gives the full variable domain: GAGVSQSPRYKVTKRGQDVTLRCDPISSHATLYWYQQALGQGPEFLTYFNYEAQPDKSGLPSDRFSAERPEGSISTLTIQRTEQRDSAMYRCASSLAAGQGQETQYFGPGTRLLVL.

CDR3 sequence: CASSVGSAGELFF. The CDR3 DNA sequence: TGTGCCAGCAGCGTAGGGAGCGCCGGGGAGCTGTTTTTT. The J gene is TRBJ2-2, the V gene TRBV9; D not resolved. Germline assignment: CDR1 SGDLS and CDR2 YYNGEE. CDR3 length: 13 residues. V lost 0 bases and J 6 bases, leaving 6 bases between the germline ends.

The chain combines TRBV4-2 with TRBJ2-3; 11 bases line up with TRBD2. Germline CDR1 reads LGHNA; CDR2 reads YNFKEQ. The CDR3 runs 14 residues. Trimming took 4 bases from V and 6 from J; bases not matched to a gene: 3. The CDR3: CASSPLAGEDTQYF. CDR3 sequence (DNA): TGTGCCAGCAGCCCACTAGCGGGAGAGGATACGCAGTATTTT.

The chain uses TRBV5-4 and TRBJ2-7; D is perhaps TRBD2 (5 bases). Trimming left V 0 bases short and J 2 bases short, with 6 bases between. Germline values: CDR1 SGHNT, CDR2 YYREEE (reference sequence). This CDR3 spans 13 amino acids. The DNA for the CDR3 is TGTGCCAGCAGCTTGGCGGGAACCTACGAGCAGTACTTC. Translation gives CASSLAGTYEQYF.

This chain uses TRBV5-1 with TRBJ2-3; D possibly corresponds to TRBD2 (7 bases). The germline V gene has CDR1 SGHRS and CDR2 YFSETQ. V lost 3 bases and J 4 bases, leaving 21 bases between the germline ends. There are 17 residues in the CDR3. The CDR3 region is CASSSWGGTEGADTQYF. The DNA of the CDR3 is TGCGCCAGCAGCTCCTGGGGGGGGACCGAGGGGGCAGATACGCAGTATTTT.

The chain employs TRBV19 and TRBJ1-5, with no clear D. The CDR3 has 15 amino acids. V was pared by 6 bases and J by 0 bases, with 12 bases between. Germline V gene data show CDR1 as LNHDA and CDR2 as SQIVND (reference sequence). CDR3 residues: CASSRTPYSNQPQHF. Written as DNA, the CDR3 is TGTGCCAGTAGCCGGACGCCTTATAGCAATCAGCCCCAGCATTTT.

J is TRBJ2-2 and V is TRBV5-6; D not certain. The V end lost 4 bases, the J end lost 6 bases, and 10 bases lay between the germline ends. Per germline, CDR1 SGHDT and CDR2 YYEEEE. CDR3 length: 13 residues. The CDR3 coding sequence is TGTGCCAGCAGCCGCTCTTCCGCCGGGGAGCTGTTTTTT. It translates to CASSRSSAGELFF.